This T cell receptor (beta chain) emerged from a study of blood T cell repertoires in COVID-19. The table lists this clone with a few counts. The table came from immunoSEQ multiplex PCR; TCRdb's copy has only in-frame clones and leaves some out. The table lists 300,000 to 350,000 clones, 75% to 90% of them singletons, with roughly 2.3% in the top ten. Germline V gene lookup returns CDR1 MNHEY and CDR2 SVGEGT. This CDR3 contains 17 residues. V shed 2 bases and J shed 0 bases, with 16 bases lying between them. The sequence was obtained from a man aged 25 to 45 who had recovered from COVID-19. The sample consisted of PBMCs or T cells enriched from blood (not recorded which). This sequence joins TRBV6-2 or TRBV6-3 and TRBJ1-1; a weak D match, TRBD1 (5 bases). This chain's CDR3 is CASSYVFGEGVNTEAFF. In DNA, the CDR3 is TGTGCCAGCAGTTACGTCTTTGGGGAAGGGGTGAACACTGAAGCTTTCTTT.